The T cell receptor beta chain described here comes from a study of cytomegalovirus exposure and HLA in healthy donors (dated by TCRdb to 2015 to 2018). General notes on the study: An earlier analysis of some 600 of the donors reported 276 Gb of sequence data and 100 million to 120 million unique TCR beta sequences obtained from approximately 180 million T cells. An earlier analysis of some 500 of the donors applied high-throughput TCR beta sequencing to assess whether each TCR beta V gene segment acted as functional or pseudogenic. Using immunosequencing, the study profiled T cell repertoires from around 670 subjects and related those repertoires to cytomegalovirus serostatus. Every repertoire in the discovery cohort had been generated on one and the same sequencing platform. HLA typing included class I and class II loci at four-digit resolution. Genome-wide SNP genotypes for about 65% of the 666 donors were used in a later genetic analysis, which treated that subset as a discovery cohort. The number of typed donors differed by locus: roughly 629-640 for A, B, C, DRB1 and DQB1; about 520 for DQA1; about 600 for DPA1; and some 430 for DPB1. Rather than using new phenotypic data, the later analysis identified candidate immune exposures from TCR beta sequences and from how often those sequences occurred across donors. High-throughput TCR immunosequencing, statistical association of individual TCRs with disease status, and machine learning were combined to predict cytomegalovirus infection status. About five DR-DQ haplotypes were handled as single units for association and clustering, since linkage in the cohort was strong. Donor age, sex, ethnicity and CMV serostatus were collected together with the repertoire data. The study aimed to test whether signatures of past pathogen exposure could be identified by cataloging public T cell receptors. Among roughly 400 genotyped donors of the cohort, an average of approximately 200,000 unique TCR beta nucleotide sequences was sequenced per donor, of which about 18% were non-productive. An early release that covered more than 550 HLA-typed donors contained approximately 290 gigabases of sequencing data and 70 million to 100 million unique TCR sequences. Along with the approximately 700-subject first cohort, a separate validation cohort of around 120 different subjects was used. In a later analysis, previously published TCR beta repertoires from 550 to 750 donors were re-analyzed and high-resolution HLA genotyping was added so that TCR occurrence patterns could be studied. The genetic ancestry cluster associated with self-reported Caucasian donors included 70% to 85% of the roughly 380 genotyped donors. The investigation overall reported the following: The classifier was reported to diagnose cytomegalovirus status with high specificity and sensitivity in both the original cohort and the validation cohort. In a later analysis, several top co-occurrence clusters were reported to appear linked to parvovirus B19, influenza, CMV and Epstein-Barr virus. The earlier analysis of around 600 of the donors excluded roughly 17 rarely observed V segments, including chromosome 9 orphons, because counts were too low. Compared with the approximately 670-donor mean, donors in an Asian-associated ancestry cluster had fewer N-insertions in productive TCRs, according to a later genetic analysis. Roughly uniform sequencing depth across donors was assumed in presence/absence analyses, although this assumption may not hold. Because HLA typing was unavailable for some donors at each locus, only the typed subset was used in association tests. A further reported finding was that TCR beta sequences accurately predicted the HLA-A and HLA-B alleles for most subjects in the first cohort. According to a later analysis, most CMV-associated TCR beta chains appeared to be HLA-restricted, and the HLA associations seemed to be driven largely by CMV exposure. The 87-base-pair reads could not distinguish some IMGT-functional V segments, including TRBV6-2 and TRBV6-3, so those segments were excluded. Only TCR beta chains were sequenced in this cohort, and the absence of alpha or paired-chain data limited detectable features. In a later analysis, the rate of TCR association differed among HLA loci, with DRB1 alleles having the most associated TCRs and HLA-C alleles having the fewest. A later genetic analysis associated a missense DCLRE1C variant with V-gene and J-gene trimming of TCR beta chains, and an independent cohort replicated the association. A group of highly shared sequence variants was considered likely to be a technical artifact of the sequencing pipeline. Linkage disequilibrium might explain the correlated functional status among segregating V segments, but an unknown experimental factor could not be excluded. Specific HLA alleles were associated with some 15,000 TCR beta sequences at a false discovery rate of 0.05 in a later analysis. When HLA alleles, especially DR and DQ, strongly co-occurred, attributing TCR associations to individual alleles was difficult. CMV serostatus was the only immune exposure information available for the cohort. Most TCR sequences were seen in very few donors, while some public TCRs were found in many individuals. Compared with equally common non-associated chains, HLA-associated TCR beta chains in a later analysis were more clonally expanded and had lower generation probabilities. Broadly in line with IMGT annotations, most TCR beta V segments showed up in productive rearrangements about 87% or about 30% of the time in an earlier analysis of several hundred of the donors. A few of the identified cytomegalovirus-associated TCR beta chains were confirmed in vitro to be specific for cytomegalovirus antigens. It was suggested by the authors that the approach could potentially be generalized to other disease states and immunological phenotypes. A total of 150 to 200 TCR beta chains were listed by the study as associated with cytomegalovirus.

The protocol used for the library was the immunoSEQ multiplex PCR assay. For the multiplex PCR, a mixture combining 60 forward primers for TCR Vbeta segments and 13 reverse primers for TCR Jbeta segments was used. The CDR3 region of rearranged TCR beta genes was amplified from genomic DNA with a multiplex PCR assay. Amplified TCR beta libraries were sequenced as 87-base-pair reads on the Illumina HiSeq System. In the source study's methods: Across the 670 or so repertoires, a later analysis counted tens of millions of unique TCR beta chains, around 10 million of which were shared by at least two donors. Raw reads were error-corrected and collapsed into unique sequences with a nearest-neighbor algorithm that merged closely related sequences to remove PCR and sequencing errors. To assign V, D and J gene segments, CDR3 sequences were aligned to IMGT reference sequences. For a sequence to be retained, at least a six-nucleotide match to both a V gene segment and a J gene segment was required. A rearrangement counted as productive if the CDR3 had no stop codons and remained in frame with V and J, and every other rearrangement counted as non-productive. CDR3 was defined according to IMGT convention as the region running from the second conserved V-encoded cysteine to the conserved J-encoded phenylalanine. Sequences without an unambiguous match to a single V gene segment were excluded from the earlier analysis of 500 to 700 of the donors. In an earlier analysis of some 590 of the donors, a V segment was called functional when productive rearrangements were above 56.7%, and segregating when the standard deviation between donors exceeded 5%. A statistical classification framework was built to diagnose cytomegalovirus status from the catalog of TCR beta chain sequences. V and J gene assignment, in a later analysis, came from comparing TCR nucleotide sequences with IMGT/GENE-DB human TR gene sequences. In a later analysis, CDR3 sequences and most-parsimonious VDJ recombination scenarios were assigned using the TCRdist pipeline. In a later analysis, each TCR beta chain was defined by its CDR3 amino acid sequence together with its V-gene family, and reads without a unique V-gene family were excluded. As a way to deal with suspected cross-contamination and a sequencing artifact, a later analysis dropped more than 500 nucleotide sequences that were highly shared and had low generation probability. In a later analysis, a clonal expansion index was calculated for each public chain from normalized within-repertoire ranks of inferred template counts. In a later analysis, generation probabilities were computed using a VDJ recombination model fitted to out-of-frame rearrangements, and the results were checked against IGoR. In a later analysis, hypergeometric tests were used to score TCR-TCR, TCR-HLA and TCR-CMV co-occurrence, with a repertoire-size bias correction applied to TCR pairs. To estimate false discovery rates, a later analysis permuted the HLA or CMV assignments 20 times. In a later analysis, co-occurring TCRs were grouped using DBSCAN, and TCRdist sequence similarity was added for clustering within HLA-allele-positive subsets. Co-occurrence clustering excluded repertoires with fewer than 30,000 or more than 120,000 public chains, plus five with anomalous nucleotide sharing. What TCRdb holds here is the immuneACCESS table cut down to in-frame rearrangements. Part of the clones is not present; checked against another copy, under half of the missing clones reflect an unresolved V gene, and the others are unexplained. Clone size and the V and J calls come from that table; the DNA yielded D and trimming. This sample holds some 110,000 clones; more than 65% were observed only once. The ten top clones hold more than 6.5% of the sample.

The cohort comprised 666 healthy bone marrow donors. Cohort members were all nominally healthy when sampled, although unrecorded immune exposures were likely present. The donor was CMV seropositive and belonged to the group of 250 to 300 seropositive cohort members. Each donor provided a peripheral blood sample, and peripheral blood mononuclear cells were used for TCR beta sequencing. The Qiagen DNeasy Blood Extraction Kit was used to extract genomic DNA from the blood cell samples. Cut back by 2 bases and 3 bases, the V and J ends lie 11 bases apart. In the germline V gene, CDR1 corresponds to KGHSH and CDR2 to LQKENI. Reading from cysteine to phenylalanine, the CDR3 counts 15 amino acids. Solely the CDR3 DNA is kept, with 45 bases framed from the first base. A note on this clone: Its cognate antigen has yet to be identified. The input lacks base qualities; no much larger clone sits a single base away.

The source material was PBMCs. The chain employs TRBV18 and TRBJ1-5; the D gene assignment is ambiguous. The receptor comes from a man aged 35-49 years in good health and CMV-seropositive. The DNA sequence follows: TGTGCCAGCTCACCATTTGGCGGTCCCAATCAGCCCCAGCATTTT. This encodes CASSPFGGPNQPQHF.